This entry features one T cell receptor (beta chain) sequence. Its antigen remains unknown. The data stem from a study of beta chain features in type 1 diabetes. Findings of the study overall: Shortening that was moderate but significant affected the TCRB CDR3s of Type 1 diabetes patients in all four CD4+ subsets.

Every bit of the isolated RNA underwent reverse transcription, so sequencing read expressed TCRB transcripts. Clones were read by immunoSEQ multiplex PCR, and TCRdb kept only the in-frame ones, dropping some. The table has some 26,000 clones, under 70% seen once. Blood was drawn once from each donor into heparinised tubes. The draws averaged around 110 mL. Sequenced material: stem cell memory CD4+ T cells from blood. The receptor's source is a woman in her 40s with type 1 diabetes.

The CDR3 spells CASSRPGTGDTEAFF. The CDR3 coding sequence is TGTGCCAGCAGCCGCCCCGGGACAGGGGACACTGAAGCTTTCTTT. The chain recombines TRBV7-2 with TRBJ1-1, with 10 bases identical to TRBD1. This CDR3 spans 15 amino acids. Germline CDR1 and CDR2: SGHTA and FQGNSA. Trimming cost V 5 bases and J 3 bases; bases outside gene matches: 6.